The 20 T cell receptor beta chains presented below share a single source sample, sequenced in a study. TCRdb passed the RT-PCR reads through MiXCR, listing each CDR3 protein once. The sample yields approximately 720,000 distinct CDR3 sequences, around 14% seen once. The specimen was memory CD4+ T cells from blood. These receptors all stem from a female donor in good health, serving as a healthy control.

This clonotype was observed a handful of times. V gene TRBV5-1 combines with J gene TRBJ1-1; D ambiguous. V lost 0 bases and J 1 base, leaving 10 bases between the germline ends. The CDR3 is made up of 15 amino acids. Germline V gene lookup returns CDR1 SGHRS and CDR2 YFSETQ. The CDR3 DNA follows: TGCGCCAGCAGCTTGGTAATGATTGGGAACACTGAAGCTTTCTTT. Translating gives CASSLVMIGNTEAFF.

This clonotype was counted ten times or more. The chain joins TRBV5-1 to TRBJ2-3, with 7 nucleotides matching TRBD1. Germline V lookup: CDR1 SGHRS, CDR2 YFSETQ. The CDR3 runs to 15 residues. Losses at the gene ends were 0 bases for V and 3 bases for J; bases not matched to a gene: 4. The CDR3 DNA sequence: TGCGCCAGCAGCTTGGCTGTGACAGGGACAGATACGCAGTATTTT. Translating it yields CASSLAVTGTDTQYF.

This clonotype has just a few counts. The chain joins TRBV9 to TRBJ2-2; tentative D call: TRBD2 (5 bases). Germline V gene data show CDR1 as SGDLS and CDR2 as YYNGEE. Trimming pared 0 bases from V and 4 bases from J, leaving 10 bases between. The CDR3 totals 15 residues. In DNA form, the CDR3 reads TGTGCCAGCAGCGTAGTTCCGGGAAGCACCGGGGAGCTGTTTTTT. This translates into CASSVVPGSTGELFF. Variable domain in full (rest from reference TRBV9 and TRBJ2-2): DSGVTQTPKHLITATGQRVTLRCSPRSGDLSVYWYQQSLDQGLQFLIQYYNGEERAKGNILERFSAQQFPDLHSELNLSSLELGDSALYFCASSVVPGSTGELFFGEGSRLTVL.

V gene TRBV7-9 combines with J gene TRBJ2-5; 7 bases align to TRBD1. V gave up 4 bases and J gave up 0 bases; unmatched junction bases: 11. The CDR3 sequence is 17 residues long. The V gene's germline CDR1 is SEHNR and CDR2 FQNEAQ (reference sequence). CDR3 residues: CASSSAFDRAYQETQYF. The CDR3 region has the DNA TGTGCCAGCAGCTCAGCCTTCGACAGGGCCTACCAAGAGACCCAGTACTTC.

The chain is built from TRBV11-2 and TRBJ2-3; 10 nucleotides agree with TRBD1. V lost 2 bases to trimming and J lost 5 bases; unmatched junction nucleotides: 7. Germline V CDR1 and CDR2: SGHAT, FQNNGV. There are 16 residues in the CDR3. CDR3 in DNA: TGTGCCAGCAGCTTATTGGGACAGGGGTCGGGAGATACGCAGTATTTT. This sequence encodes CASSLLGQGSGDTQYF.

The chain couples TRBV20-1 to TRBJ2-2; TRBD1 aligns across 7 bases. There are 14 residues in the CDR3. Germline CDR1 reads DFQATT; CDR2 reads SNEGSKA (reference sequence). V was pared by 2 bases and J by 3 bases, with 3 bases of the junction left unmatched. The CDR3 loop is CSARYRGDTGELFF. DNA of the CDR3: TGCAGTGCTAGATACAGGGGAGACACCGGGGAGCTGTTTTTT.

This clonotype was observed at least ten times. V is TRBV12-3 or TRBV12-4 and J is TRBJ1-4; 7 nucleotides match TRBD1. J was trimmed by 7 bases and V by 6 bases; bases with no gene match: 8. This CDR3 comprises 14 residues. DNA for the CDR3: TGTGCCAGCAGGGAACAGGGGAGCCTTGAAAAACTGTTTTTT. This sequence encodes CASREQGSLEKLFF.

The rearrangement links TRBV4-3 to TRBJ2-7; 8 nucleotides align to TRBD2. Looked up from germline, CDR1 is LGHNA and CDR2 is YSLEER. This CDR3 has 16 residues. V lost 0 bases, J lost 2 bases, and 6 bases stayed unmatched. This CDR3 reads CASSQEISGAAYEQYF. CDR3 bases: TGCGCCAGCAGCCAAGAAATTAGCGGGGCCGCCTACGAGCAGTACTTC.

This clonotype was counted at least ten times. The chain has TRBV27 and TRBJ1-5; TRBD1 is a possible D gene (5 bases). The CDR3 spans 14 residues. V gave up 3 bases and J gave up 3 bases, with 9 bases separating them. Looked up from germline, CDR1 is MNHEY and CDR2 is SMNVEV (reference sequence). CDR3: CASSFGHLNQPQHF. In nucleotides, the CDR3 is TGTGCCAGCAGTTTCGGACACCTCAATCAGCCCCAGCATTTT.

This clonotype occurred a few times. The chain employs TRBV29-1 and TRBJ2-3; 9 bases agree with TRBD1. The junction had 10 bases not matched to a gene; V was cut back by 6 bases and J by 3 bases. Germline V gene lookup returns CDR1 SQVTM and CDR2 ANQGSEA. The CDR3 runs 15 residues. For the CDR3, the DNA is TGCAGCGTCACAACGCCCGGACAGGGGACAGATACGCAGTATTTT. Protein product: CSVTTPGQGTDTQYF.

This clonotype came up many times. The chain carries TRBV29-1 and TRBJ1-3; 9 nucleotides align to TRBD1. V was clipped by 7 bases and J by 3 bases; unmatched bases: 7. CDR1 is SQVTM, CDR2 ANQGSEA, per germline. The CDR3 consists of 14 residues. CDR3 in amino acids: CSAETGGIGNTIYF. The DNA of the CDR3 is TGCAGCGCAGAAACAGGGGGCATTGGAAACACCATATATTTT. The full variable domain, with the rest looked up from reference TRBV29-1 and TRBJ1-3, is SAVISQKPSRDICQRGTSLTIQCQVDSQVTMMFWYRQQPGQSLTLIATANQGSEATYESGFVIDKFPISRPNLTFSTLTVSNMSPEDSSIYLCSAETGGIGNTIYFGEGSWLTVV.

The chain links TRBV2 to TRBJ1-1; D unclear. The CDR3 is 16 residues long. Germline values: CDR1 SNHLY, CDR2 FYNNEI. The V end lost 0 bases, the J end lost 1 base, and 12 bases lay between the germline ends. The CDR3 nucleotides are TGTGCCAGCAGTGAAGCACAGTTCGACGAGAACACTGAAGCTTTCTTT. The encoded protein is CASSEAQFDENTEAFF.

Only a few counts were recorded for this clonotype. The V call is TRBV24-1, the J call TRBJ2-2, with a tentative D call TRBD1 (6 bases). With 4 bases removed from V and 7 bases from J, the gap between germline ends came to 21 bases. This CDR3 comprises 17 residues. Germline CDR1 is KGHDR and CDR2 is SFDVKD. The CDR3 nucleotides read TGTGCCACCAGTGACCGACAGGCCGGGATTTATGACGGGGAGCTGTTTTTT. Protein: CATSDRQAGIYDGELFF.

In this sample, this clonotype turned up a few times. The chain carries TRBV28 and TRBJ2-7, with 10 bases lining up with TRBD2. The germline V gene has CDR1 MDHEN and CDR2 SYDVKM. The CDR3 is made up of 16 amino acids. Trimming took 3 bases from V and 4 from J; bases not matched to a gene: 9. The CDR3 DNA is TGTGCCAGCAGTTTGGCTCTAGCGGGAGTAGGATACGAGCAGTACTTC. Amino acids: CASSLALAGVGYEQYF.

This clonotype was counted a few times. The V gene is TRBV3-1, the J gene TRBJ2-1; 9 nucleotides line up with TRBD1. The CDR3 covers 15 residues. V shed 1 base, J shed 7 bases, and the junction held 5 bases outside the gene matches. Germline loops: CDR1 LGHDT, CDR2 YNNKEL (reference sequence). The CDR3 DNA is TGTGCCAGCAGCCAAGTCCCCGGGACAGGGAATGAGCAGTTCTTC. Translating gives CASSQVPGTGNEQFF.

Ten or more counts support this clonotype. The CDR3 spells CASSPWRGTEAFF. The DNA of the CDR3 is TGTGCCAGCAGCCCCTGGAGGGGAACTGAAGCTTTCTTT. The rearrangement uses TRBV7-2 and TRBJ1-1; D is perhaps TRBD1 (5 bases). The CDR3 runs 13 residues. The germline gives CDR1 SGHTA, CDR2 FQGNSA. V lost 5 bases and J 5 bases, leaving 12 bases between the germline ends. Based on the CDR3 plus reference TRBV7-2 and TRBJ1-1, the full variable domain is GAGVSQSPSNKVTEKGKDVELRCDPISGHTALYWYRQSLGQGLEFLIYFQGNSAPDKSGLPSDRFSAERTGGSVSTLTIQRTQQEDSAVYLCASSPWRGTEAFFGQGTRLTVV.

V usage is TRBV20-1 and J usage is TRBJ2-3, with 11 positions matching TRBD2. The CDR3 covers 16 residues. Germline CDR1 DFQATT, CDR2 SNEGSKA (reference sequence). Trimming cost V 3 bases and J 2 bases; bases outside gene matches: 7. CDR3 sequence: CSASPTSGSFTDTQYF. The CDR3, as DNA: TGCAGTGCTAGCCCAACTAGCGGGAGTTTCACAGATACGCAGTATTTT.

This clonotype was seen a few times. The chain employs TRBV5-6 and TRBJ2-7; tentatively, D is TRBD1 (5 bases). The CDR3 loop spans 15 amino acids. The V end lost 4 bases, the J end lost 0 bases, and 14 bases lay between the germline ends. CDR1 SGHDT and CDR2 YYEEEE come from the germline V gene. CDR3 sequence (DNA): TGTGCCAGCAGCCACCCGGTAGACAGCTCCTACGAGCAGTACTTC. Encoded protein: CASSHPVDSSYEQYF.

This clonotype was observed a handful of times. Written as DNA, the CDR3 is TGTGCCAGCAGTTCTTTCCTAGCGGGTTCCTACAATGAGCAGTTCTTC. Amino acid sequence: CASSSFLAGSYNEQFF. The genes are TRBV28 and TRBJ2-1; 8 nucleotides agree with TRBD2. CDR3 size: 16 residues. The germline V gene has CDR1 MDHEN and CDR2 SYDVKM. V gave up 4 bases and J gave up 1 base; unmatched junction bases: 6.

The rearrangement uses TRBV7-8 and TRBJ1-2; D might be TRBD1 (6 bases). The V and J ends lost 3 bases and 8 bases respectively, with 13 bases between them. In germline, CDR1 is SGHVS, CDR2 FQNEAQ. The length of the CDR3 is 13 residues. This CDR3 is CASSFIEGGGYTF. DNA of the CDR3: TGTGCCAGCAGCTTTATTGAGGGGGGAGGCTACACCTTC.